This T cell receptor beta chain stems from a study of T cells in Graves' hyperthyroidism and ophthalmopathy. Study-wide findings and caveats: Clonotypes that were expanded in thyroid above 0.001 mostly appeared in blood too. Stable hyperthyroidism was separated from ophthalmopathy by a model based on 13 V-J features.

As for this clonotype: Antigen: not known.

This CDR3 is built from 14 residues. CDR1 and CDR2 (germline): MNHEY, SMNVEV (reference sequence). The V gene lost 5 bases and the J gene lost 4 bases, with 12 bases spanning the gap. RNA transcripts gave rise to amplified TCR beta CDR3 regions. The study used the HTBI primer set for a first-round RT-PCR of the TCR CDR3. MiXCR, applied by TCRdb to the multiplex PCR reads, yields one record per CDR3 protein. In the table there are approximately 480,000 distinct CDR3 sequences, roughly 20% of which are singletons. Uncontrolled infections, other autoimmune diseases, pregnancy or lactation led to exclusion of patients. Fresh peripheral blood, about 9.9 ml, yielded the PBMCs.

This TCR was sampled from a man aged 18 to 30 with Graves' hyperthyroidism. The V gene is TRBV27, the J gene TRBJ1-5; tentative D call: TRBD1 (5 bases). Sample: blood. Here the CDR3 DNA reads TGTGCCAGCAGTAAGCTGGGGGAAAATCAGCCCCAGCATTTT. It specifies CASSKLGENQPQHF.